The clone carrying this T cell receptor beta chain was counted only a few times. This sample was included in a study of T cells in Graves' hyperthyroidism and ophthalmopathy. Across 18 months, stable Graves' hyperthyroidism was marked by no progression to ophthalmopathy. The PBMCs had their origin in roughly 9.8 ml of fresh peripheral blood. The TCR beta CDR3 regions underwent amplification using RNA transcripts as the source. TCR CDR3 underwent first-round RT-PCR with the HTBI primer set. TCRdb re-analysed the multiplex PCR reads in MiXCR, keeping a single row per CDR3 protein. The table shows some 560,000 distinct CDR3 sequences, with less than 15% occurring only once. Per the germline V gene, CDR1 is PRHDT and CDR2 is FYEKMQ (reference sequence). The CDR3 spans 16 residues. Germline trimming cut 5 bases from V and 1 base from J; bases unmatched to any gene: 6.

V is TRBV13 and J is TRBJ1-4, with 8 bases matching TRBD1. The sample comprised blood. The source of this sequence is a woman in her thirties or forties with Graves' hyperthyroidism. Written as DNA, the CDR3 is TGTGCCAGCAGCCCAAAAGGGACAGGAACTAATGAAAAACTGTTTTTT. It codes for CASSPKGTGTNEKLFF.